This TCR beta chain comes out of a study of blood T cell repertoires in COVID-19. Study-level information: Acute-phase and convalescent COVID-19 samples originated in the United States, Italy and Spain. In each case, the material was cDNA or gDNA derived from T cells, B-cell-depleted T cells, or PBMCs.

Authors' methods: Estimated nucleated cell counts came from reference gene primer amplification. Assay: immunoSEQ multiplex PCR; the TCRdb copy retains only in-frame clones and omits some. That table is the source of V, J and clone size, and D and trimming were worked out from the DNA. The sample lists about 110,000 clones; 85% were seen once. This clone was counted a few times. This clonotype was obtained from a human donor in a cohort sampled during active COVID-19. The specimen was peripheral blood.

CDR3 nucleotides: TGTGCCAGCAGCTTGGACAGGGGCGGTTCTTACACTGAAGCTTTCTTT. It specifies CASSLDRGGSYTEAFF. This chain connects TRBV5-6 to TRBJ1-1; 7 bases are a match to TRBD1. Germline V gene lookup returns CDR1 SGHDT and CDR2 YYEEEE. The junction had 8 bases not matched to a gene; V was cut back by 0 bases and J by 3 bases. The CDR3 consists of 16 residues.